This TCR beta chain was sequenced in a study of PD-L1 blockade in urothelial cancer. Whole-study context: Bladder-origin urothelial cancer in males described about 90% of the roughly 30 patients. T cells were recovered from blood samples at a median of 141,255. Study-level results: Blood clones associated with the tumor expanded more at 3 weeks in durable-benefit patients.

A note on this clone: No antigen is known for it.

Clones were read by immunoSEQ multiplex PCR, and TCRdb kept only the in-frame ones, dropping some. The sample gives 30,000 to 40,000 clones, approximately 91% of which show up once; about 10% is in the top ten. The CDR3 has 15 residues. Germline V gene data show CDR1 as MDHEN and CDR2 as SYDVKM. V gave up 4 bases and J gave up 0 bases; unmatched junction bases: 3. Time point reported: pretreatment peripheral blood. This sequence was found in a woman aged 55-75 years with urothelial cancer. J is TRBJ2-1 and V is TRBV28, with 7 bases lining up with TRBD2. Sample: PBMCs, taken around atezolizumab (anti-PD-L1) treatment. The CDR3 DNA reads TGTGCCAGCAGTTCTAGCGGACTCTCCTACAATGAGCAGTTCTTC. Residues: CASSSSGLSYNEQFF.